This TCR beta chain is from a study of shared clonotypes between healthy human individuals. Overall study findings and caveats: Some naive CD4 clonotypes, 4% to 6%, turned up in common across four donors. Only blood underwent sampling, and tissue repertoires likely differ.

The V gene's germline CDR1 is MDHEN and CDR2 SYDVKM. This CDR3 spans 15 amino acids. Trimming removed 2 bases at V and 5 bases at J, with 13 bases between. The method was immunoSEQ multiplex PCR; TCRdb's version includes in-frame clones alone and lacks a portion of them. The repertoire holds over 2 million clones, with 90% to 95% as singletons. Notes on this clone: Antigen specificity is unknown.

The sequence came from a man aged 18 to 29 in good health. Sample: naive CD4+ T cells sorted from blood. Indicated subset: CD45RA+ positively selected. This chain uses TRBV28 with TRBJ2-4, with D perhaps assigned TRBD1 or TRBD2 (5 bases each). CDR3 DNA sequence: TGTGCCAGCAGTTTAGGGGCCCAGGGAGAAAACATTCAGTACTTC. Its protein product is CASSLGAQGENIQYF.